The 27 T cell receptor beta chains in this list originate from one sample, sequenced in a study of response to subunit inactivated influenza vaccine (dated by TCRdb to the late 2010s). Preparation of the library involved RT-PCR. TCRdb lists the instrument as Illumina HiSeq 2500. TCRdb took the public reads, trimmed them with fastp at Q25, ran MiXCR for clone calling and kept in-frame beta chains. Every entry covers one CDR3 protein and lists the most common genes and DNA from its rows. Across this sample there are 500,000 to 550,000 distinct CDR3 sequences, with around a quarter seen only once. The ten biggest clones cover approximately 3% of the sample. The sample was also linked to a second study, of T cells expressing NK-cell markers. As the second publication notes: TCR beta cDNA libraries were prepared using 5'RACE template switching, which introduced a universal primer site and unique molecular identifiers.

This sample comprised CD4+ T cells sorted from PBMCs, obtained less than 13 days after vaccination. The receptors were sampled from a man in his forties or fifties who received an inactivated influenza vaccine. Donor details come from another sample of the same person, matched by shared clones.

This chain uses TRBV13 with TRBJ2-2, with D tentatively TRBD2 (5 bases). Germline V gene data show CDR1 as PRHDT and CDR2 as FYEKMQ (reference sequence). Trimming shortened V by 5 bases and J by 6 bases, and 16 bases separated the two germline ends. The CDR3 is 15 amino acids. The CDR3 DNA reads TGTGCCAGCAGCCCGGATGAGGGTGGTTCCGGGGAGCTGTTTTTT. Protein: CASSPDEGGSGELFF.

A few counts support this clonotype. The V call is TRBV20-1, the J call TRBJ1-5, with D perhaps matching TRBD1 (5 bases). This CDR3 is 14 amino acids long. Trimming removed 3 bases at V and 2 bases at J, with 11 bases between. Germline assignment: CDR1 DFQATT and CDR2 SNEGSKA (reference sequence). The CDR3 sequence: CSASVPRGNQPQHF. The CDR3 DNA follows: TGCAGTGCTAGTGTACCCAGGGGCAATCAGCCCCAGCATTTT.

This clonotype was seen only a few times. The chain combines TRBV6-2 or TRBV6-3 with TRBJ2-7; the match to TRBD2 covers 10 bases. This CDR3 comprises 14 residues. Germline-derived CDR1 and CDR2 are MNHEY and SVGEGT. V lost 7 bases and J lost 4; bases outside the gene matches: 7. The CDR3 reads CASTLAGVLYEQYF. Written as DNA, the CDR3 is TGTGCCAGCACCCTAGCGGGAGTTTTGTACGAGCAGTACTTC.

The CDR3 is CASNKEGGGFYNEQFF. DNA for the CDR3: TGTGCCAGCAACAAAGAGGGGGGAGGGTTTTACAATGAGCAGTTCTTC. The V gene is TRBV2, the J gene TRBJ2-1; weak D call: TRBD2 (7 bases). Germline CDR1 SNHLY, CDR2 FYNNEI. CDR3 length equals 16 residues. The V end lost 7 bases, the J end lost 4 bases, and 20 bases lay between the germline ends. Together with reference TRBV2 and TRBJ2-1, the CDR3 gives the full variable domain: EPEVTQTPSHQVTQMGQEVILRCVPISNHLYFYWYRQILGQKVEFLVSFYNNEISEKSEIFDDQFSVERPDGSNFTLKIRSTKLEDSAMYFCASNKEGGGFYNEQFFGPGTRLTVL.

The CDR3 DNA is TGTGCCAGCAGTTTAGCGTCAGGGGTGAGAAAACTGTTTTTT. It translates to CASSLASGVRKLFF. The chain carries TRBV12-3 or TRBV12-4 and TRBJ1-4; D is possibly TRBD1 (6 bases). Trimming left V 0 bases short and J 10 bases short, with 12 bases between. The CDR3 is 14 residues long.

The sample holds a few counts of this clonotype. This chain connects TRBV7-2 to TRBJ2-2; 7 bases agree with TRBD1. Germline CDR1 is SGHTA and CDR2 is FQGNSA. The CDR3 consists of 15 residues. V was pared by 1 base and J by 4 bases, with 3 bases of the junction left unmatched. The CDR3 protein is CASSLGAGGTGELFF. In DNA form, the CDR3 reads TGTGCCAGCAGCTTAGGGGCAGGGGGCACCGGGGAGCTGTTTTTT.

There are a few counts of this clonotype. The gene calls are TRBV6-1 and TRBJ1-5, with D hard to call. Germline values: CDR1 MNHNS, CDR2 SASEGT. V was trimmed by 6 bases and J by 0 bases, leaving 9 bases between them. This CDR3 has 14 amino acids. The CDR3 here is CASSLLDSNQPQHF. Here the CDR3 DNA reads TGTGCCAGCAGCTTGTTAGATAGCAATCAGCCCCAGCATTTT.

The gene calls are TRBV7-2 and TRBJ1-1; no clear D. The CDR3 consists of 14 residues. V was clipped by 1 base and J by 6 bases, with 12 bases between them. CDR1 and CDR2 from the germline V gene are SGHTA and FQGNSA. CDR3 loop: CASSLDPTKAEAFF. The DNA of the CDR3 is TGTGCCAGCAGCTTAGATCCCACAAAGGCTGAAGCTTTCTTT.

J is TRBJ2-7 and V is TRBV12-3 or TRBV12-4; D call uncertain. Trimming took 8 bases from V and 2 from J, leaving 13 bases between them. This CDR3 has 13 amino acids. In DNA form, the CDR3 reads TGTGCCAGCGGGCGTAGGAATACCTACGAGCAGTACTTC. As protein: CASGRRNTYEQYF.

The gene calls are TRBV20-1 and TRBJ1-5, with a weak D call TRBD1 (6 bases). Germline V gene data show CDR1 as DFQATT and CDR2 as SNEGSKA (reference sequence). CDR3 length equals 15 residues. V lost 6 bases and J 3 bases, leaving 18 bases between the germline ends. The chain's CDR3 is CSAAVRGRYNQPQHF. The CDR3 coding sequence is TGCAGTGCAGCCGTCCGGGGGCGTTACAATCAGCCCCAGCATTTT.

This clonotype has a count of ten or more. This chain's CDR3 is CASKEGTDTQYF. The CDR3 DNA is TGTGCCAGCAAAGAGGGGACAGATACGCAGTATTTT. This sequence joins TRBV6-2 or TRBV6-3 and TRBJ2-3; possibly TRBD1 or TRBD2 for D (5 bases each). CDR3 length: 12 residues. Trimming shortened V by 7 bases and J by 3 bases, and 8 bases separated the two germline ends. Looked up from germline, CDR1 is MNHEY and CDR2 is SVGEGT.

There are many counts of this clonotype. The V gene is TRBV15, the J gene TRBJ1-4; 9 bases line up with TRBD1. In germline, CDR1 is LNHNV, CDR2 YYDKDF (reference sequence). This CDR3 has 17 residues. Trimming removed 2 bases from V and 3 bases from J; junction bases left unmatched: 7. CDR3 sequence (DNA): TGTGCCACCAGCAGATTCGGACAGGGGCAATCTAATGAAAAACTGTTTTTT. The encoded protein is CATSRFGQGQSNEKLFF. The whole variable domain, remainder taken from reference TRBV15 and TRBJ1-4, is DAMVIQNPRYQVTQFGKPVTLSCSQTLNHNVMYWYQQKSSQAPKLLFHYYDKDFNNEADTPDNFQSRRPNTSFCFLDIRSPGLGDTAMYLCATSRFGQGQSNEKLFFGSGTQLSVL.

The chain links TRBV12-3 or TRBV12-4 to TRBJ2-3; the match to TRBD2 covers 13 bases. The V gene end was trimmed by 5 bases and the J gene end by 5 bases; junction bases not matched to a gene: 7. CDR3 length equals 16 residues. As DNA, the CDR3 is TGTGCCAGCAGTCCTCGGACTAGCGGGGGCCGAGATACGCAGTATTTT. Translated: CASSPRTSGGRDTQYF.

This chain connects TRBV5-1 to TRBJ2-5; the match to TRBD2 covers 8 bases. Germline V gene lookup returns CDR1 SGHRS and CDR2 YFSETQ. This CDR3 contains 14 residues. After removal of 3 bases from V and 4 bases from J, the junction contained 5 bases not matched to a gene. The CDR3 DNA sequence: TGCGCCAGCAGCTACATAGCGGGAAGAGAGACCCAGTACTTC. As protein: CASSYIAGRETQYF.

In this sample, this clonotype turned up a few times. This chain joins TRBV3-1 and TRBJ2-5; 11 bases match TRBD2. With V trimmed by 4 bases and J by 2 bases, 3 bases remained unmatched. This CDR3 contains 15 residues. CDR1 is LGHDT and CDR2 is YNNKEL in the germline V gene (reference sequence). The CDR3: CASSLRLAGQETQYF. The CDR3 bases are TGTGCCAGCAGCCTAAGACTAGCGGGACAAGAGACCCAGTACTTC.

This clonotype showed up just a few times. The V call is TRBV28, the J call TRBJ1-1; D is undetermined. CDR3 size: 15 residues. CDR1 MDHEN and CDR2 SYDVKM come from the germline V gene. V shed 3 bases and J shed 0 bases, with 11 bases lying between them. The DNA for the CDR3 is TGTGCCAGCAGTTTCACAACTCGGTTGAACACTGAAGCTTTCTTT. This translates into CASSFTTRLNTEAFF.

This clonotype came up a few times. The DNA of the CDR3 is TGTGCCAGCAGCGTTAACCGGGACCTAACCTACGAGCAGTACTTC. Translated, it gives CASSVNRDLTYEQYF. V is TRBV6-1 and J is TRBJ2-7; either TRBD1 or TRBD2 may fit D (5 bases each). Trimming shortened V by 6 bases and J by 2 bases, and 17 bases separated the two germline ends. This CDR3 contains 15 residues. CDR1 and CDR2 (germline): MNHNS, SASEGT.

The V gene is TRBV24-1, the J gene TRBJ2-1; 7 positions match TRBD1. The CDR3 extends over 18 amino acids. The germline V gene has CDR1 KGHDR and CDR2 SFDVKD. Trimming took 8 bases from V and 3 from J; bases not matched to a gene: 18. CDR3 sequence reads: CATISLTGTVTLYNEQFF. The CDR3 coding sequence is TGTGCCACCATCTCCCTCACCGGGACAGTCACCCTCTACAATGAGCAGTTCTTC.

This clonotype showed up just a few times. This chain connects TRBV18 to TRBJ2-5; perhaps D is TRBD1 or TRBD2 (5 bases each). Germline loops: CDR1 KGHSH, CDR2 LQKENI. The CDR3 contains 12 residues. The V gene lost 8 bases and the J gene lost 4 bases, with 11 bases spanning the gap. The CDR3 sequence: CASLRDGETQYF. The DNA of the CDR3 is TGTGCCAGCCTCCGGGACGGAGAGACCCAGTACTTC.

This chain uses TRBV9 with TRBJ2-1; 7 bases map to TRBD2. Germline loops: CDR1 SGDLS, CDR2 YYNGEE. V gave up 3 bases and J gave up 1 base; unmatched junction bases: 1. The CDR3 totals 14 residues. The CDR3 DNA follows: TGTGCCAGCAGCGGTAGCGGGTCCTACAATGAGCAGTTCTTC. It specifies CASSGSGSYNEQFF.

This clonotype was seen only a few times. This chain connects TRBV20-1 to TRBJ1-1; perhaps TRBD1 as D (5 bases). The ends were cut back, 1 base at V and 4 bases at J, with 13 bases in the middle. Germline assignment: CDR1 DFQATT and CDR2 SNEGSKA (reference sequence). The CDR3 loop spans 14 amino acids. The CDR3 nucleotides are TGCAGTGCTAGAGCATCATCAGGGTTCACTGAAGCTTTCTTT. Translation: CSARASSGFTEAFF.

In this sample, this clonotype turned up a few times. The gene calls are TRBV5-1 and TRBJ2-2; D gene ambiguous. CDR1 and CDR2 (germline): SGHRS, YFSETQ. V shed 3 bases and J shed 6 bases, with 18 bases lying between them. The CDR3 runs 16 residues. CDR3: CASSWSGVSISGELFF. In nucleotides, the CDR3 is TGCGCCAGCAGCTGGAGTGGGGTCTCTATCTCCGGGGAGCTGTTTTTT.

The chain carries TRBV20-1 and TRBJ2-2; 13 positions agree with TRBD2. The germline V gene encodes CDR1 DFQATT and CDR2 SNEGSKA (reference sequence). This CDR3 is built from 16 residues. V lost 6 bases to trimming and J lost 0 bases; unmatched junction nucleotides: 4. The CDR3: CSATSGGAPNTGELFF. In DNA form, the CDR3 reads TGCAGTGCAACTAGCGGGGGGGCCCCGAACACCGGGGAGCTGTTTTTT.

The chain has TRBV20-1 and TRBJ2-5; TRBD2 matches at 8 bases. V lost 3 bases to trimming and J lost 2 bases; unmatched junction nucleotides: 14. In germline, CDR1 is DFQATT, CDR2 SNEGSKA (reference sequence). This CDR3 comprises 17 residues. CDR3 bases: TGCAGTGCTAGCGGGGAAGGTAGCGGGATGAATCAAGAGACCCAGTACTTC. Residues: CSASGEGSGMNQETQYF.

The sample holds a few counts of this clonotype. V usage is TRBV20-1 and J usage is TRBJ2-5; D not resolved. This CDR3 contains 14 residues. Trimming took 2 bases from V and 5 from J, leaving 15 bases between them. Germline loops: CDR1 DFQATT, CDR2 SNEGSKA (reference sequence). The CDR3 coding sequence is TGCAGTGCTAGATTGTGGACCCTCACGGAGACCCAGTACTTC. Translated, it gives CSARLWTLTETQYF.

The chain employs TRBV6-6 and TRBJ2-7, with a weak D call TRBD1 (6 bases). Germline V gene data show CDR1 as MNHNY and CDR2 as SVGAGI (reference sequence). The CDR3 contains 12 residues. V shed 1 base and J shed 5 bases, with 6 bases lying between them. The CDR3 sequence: CASSYWTDEQYF. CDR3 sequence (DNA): TGTGCCAGCAGTTACTGGACAGACGAGCAGTACTTC.

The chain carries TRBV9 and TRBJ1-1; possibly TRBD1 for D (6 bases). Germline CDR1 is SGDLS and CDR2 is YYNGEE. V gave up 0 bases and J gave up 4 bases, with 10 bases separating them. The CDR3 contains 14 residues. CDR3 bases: TGTGCCAGCAGCGTAGTAGGGGGAAGCACTGAAGCTTTCTTT. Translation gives CASSVVGGSTEAFF.